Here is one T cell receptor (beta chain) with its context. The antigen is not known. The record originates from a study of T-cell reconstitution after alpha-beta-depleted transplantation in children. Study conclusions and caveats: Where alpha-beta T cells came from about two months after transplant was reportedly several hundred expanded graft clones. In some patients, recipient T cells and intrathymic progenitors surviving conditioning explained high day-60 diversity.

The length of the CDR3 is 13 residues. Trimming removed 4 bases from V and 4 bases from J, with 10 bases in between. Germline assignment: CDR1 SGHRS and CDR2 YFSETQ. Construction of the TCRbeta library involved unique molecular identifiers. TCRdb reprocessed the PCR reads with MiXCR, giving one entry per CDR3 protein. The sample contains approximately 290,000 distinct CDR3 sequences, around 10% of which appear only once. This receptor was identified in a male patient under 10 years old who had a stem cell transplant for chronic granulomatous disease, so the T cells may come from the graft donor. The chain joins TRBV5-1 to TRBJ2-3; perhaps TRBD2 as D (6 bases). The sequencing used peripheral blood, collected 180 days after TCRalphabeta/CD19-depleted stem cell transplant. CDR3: CASSQGGSDTQYF. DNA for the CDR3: TGCGCCAGCAGCCAGGGAGGATCAGATACGCAGTATTTT.